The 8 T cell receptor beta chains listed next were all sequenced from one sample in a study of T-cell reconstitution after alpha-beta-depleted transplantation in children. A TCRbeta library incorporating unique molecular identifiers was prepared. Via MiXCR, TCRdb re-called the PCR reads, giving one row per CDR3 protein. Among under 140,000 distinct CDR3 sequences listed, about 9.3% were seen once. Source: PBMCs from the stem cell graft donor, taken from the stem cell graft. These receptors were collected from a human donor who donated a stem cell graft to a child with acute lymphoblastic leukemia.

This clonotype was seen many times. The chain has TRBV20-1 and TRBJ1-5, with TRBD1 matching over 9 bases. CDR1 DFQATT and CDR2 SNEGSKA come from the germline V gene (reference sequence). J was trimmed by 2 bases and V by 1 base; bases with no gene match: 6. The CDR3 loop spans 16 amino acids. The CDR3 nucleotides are TGCAGTGCTAGAGTCGGACAGGGGTTCGGCAATCAGCCCCAGCATTTT. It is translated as CSARVGQGFGNQPQHF.

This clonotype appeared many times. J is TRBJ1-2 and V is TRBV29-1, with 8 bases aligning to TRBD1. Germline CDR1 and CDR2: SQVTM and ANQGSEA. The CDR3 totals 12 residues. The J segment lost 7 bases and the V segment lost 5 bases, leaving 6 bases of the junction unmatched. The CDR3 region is CSVIPGTGGYTF. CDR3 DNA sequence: TGCAGCGTTATCCCAGGGACAGGTGGCTACACCTTC.

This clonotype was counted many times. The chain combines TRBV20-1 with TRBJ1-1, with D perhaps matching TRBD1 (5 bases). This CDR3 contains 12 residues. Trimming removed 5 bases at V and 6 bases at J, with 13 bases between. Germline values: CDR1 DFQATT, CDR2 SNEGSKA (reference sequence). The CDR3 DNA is TGCAGTGCTTCTCAGGGAGCGTCTGAAGCTTTCTTT. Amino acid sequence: CSASQGASEAFF.

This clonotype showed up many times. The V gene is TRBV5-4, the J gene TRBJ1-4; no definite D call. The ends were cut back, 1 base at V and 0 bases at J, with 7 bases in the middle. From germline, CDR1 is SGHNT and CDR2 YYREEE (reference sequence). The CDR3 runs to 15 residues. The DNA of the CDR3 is TGTGCCAGCAGCTTGCTCGAGGCAACTAATGAAAAACTGTTTTTT. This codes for CASSLLEATNEKLFF.

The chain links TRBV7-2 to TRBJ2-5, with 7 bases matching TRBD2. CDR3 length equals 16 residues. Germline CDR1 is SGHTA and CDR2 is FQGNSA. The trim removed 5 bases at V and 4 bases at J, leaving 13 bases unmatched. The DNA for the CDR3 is TGTGCCAGCAGCCCCCCAGGTTGGGGACTAAGAGAGACCCAGTACTTC. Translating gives CASSPPGWGLRETQYF.

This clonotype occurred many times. The CDR3 reads CASSYRTGGWGYTF. The CDR3 DNA follows: TGTGCCAGCAGTTACCGGACAGGGGGCTGGGGCTACACCTTC. The chain couples TRBV12-3 or TRBV12-4 to TRBJ1-2; 11 nucleotides line up with TRBD1. V was pared by 4 bases and J by 8 bases, with 6 bases of the junction left unmatched. CDR3 length equals 14 residues.

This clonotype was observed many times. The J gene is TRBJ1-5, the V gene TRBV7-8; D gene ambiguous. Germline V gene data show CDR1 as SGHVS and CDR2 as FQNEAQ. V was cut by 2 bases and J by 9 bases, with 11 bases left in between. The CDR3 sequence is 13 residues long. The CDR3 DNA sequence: TGTGCCAGCAGCTTAACGGACGTTACGCCCCAGCATTTT. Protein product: CASSLTDVTPQHF.

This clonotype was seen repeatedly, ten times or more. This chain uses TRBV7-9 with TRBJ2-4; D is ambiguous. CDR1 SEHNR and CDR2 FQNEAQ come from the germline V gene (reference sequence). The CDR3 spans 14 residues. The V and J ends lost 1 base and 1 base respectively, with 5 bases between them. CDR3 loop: CASSLEEAKNIQYF. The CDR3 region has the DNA TGTGCCAGCAGCTTAGAAGAGGCCAAAAACATTCAGTACTTC.